Following are 19 T cell receptor beta chains from one sample sequenced in a study of control samples from healthy donors and cancer patients. Only in-frame clones appear in the TCRdb table, and some are missing; sequencing was by immunoSEQ multiplex PCR. The top ten hold approximately 6.3% of the sample, which has 400,000 to 500,000 clones, 90% seen once. Source material: PBMCs. All receptors derive from a man in his forties with head and neck cancer.

The chain joins TRBV24-1 to TRBJ2-1; 8 nucleotides line up with TRBD2. The germline V gene has CDR1 KGHDR and CDR2 SFDVKD. This CDR3 is built from 13 residues. V lost 4 bases to trimming and J lost 11 bases; unmatched junction nucleotides: 6. CDR3: CATSDFGGGQQFF. As DNA, the CDR3 is TGTGCCACCAGTGACTTCGGGGGGGGACAGCAGTTCTTC.

This chain joins TRBV5-1 and TRBJ2-3, with 7 bases matching TRBD1. The CDR3 consists of 18 residues. J was trimmed by 2 bases and V by 2 bases; bases with no gene match: 14. Germline CDR1 SGHRS, CDR2 YFSETQ. CDR3 coding DNA: TGCGCCAGCAGCTTAAAATTGAATTGGGACAGCCTCACAGATACGCAGTATTTT. Translating it yields CASSLKLNWDSLTDTQYF. Supplemented by reference TRBV5-1 and TRBJ2-3, the full variable domain reads KAGVTQTPRYLIKTRGQQVTLSCSPISGHRSVSWYQQTPGQGLQFLFEYFSETQRNKGNFPGRFSGRQFSNSRSEMNVSTLELGDSALYLCASSLKLNWDSLTDTQYFGPGTRLTVL.

This rearrangement joins TRBV5-4 to TRBJ1-4; TRBD1 matches 9 bases. The CDR3 is made up of 14 amino acids. The V gene's germline CDR1 is SGHNT and CDR2 YYREEE (reference sequence). V shed 0 bases, J shed 8 bases, and the junction held 2 bases outside the gene matches. The CDR3 loop is CASSLGTGEEKLFF. The CDR3, as DNA: TGTGCCAGCAGCTTGGGGACAGGGGAGGAAAAACTGTTTTTT.

V and J are TRBV6-1 and TRBJ1-1; D gene uncertain. This CDR3 has 14 residues. Trimming pared 3 bases from V and 0 bases from J, leaving 8 bases between. The germline V gene has CDR1 MNHNS and CDR2 SASEGT. Written as DNA, the CDR3 is TGTGCCAGCAGTGATAAGGGTTTGAACACTGAAGCTTTCTTT. Amino acid sequence: CASSDKGLNTEAFF.

This sequence joins TRBV4-1 and TRBJ2-7; 11 nucleotides agree with TRBD1. The germline gives CDR1 MGHRA, CDR2 YSYEKL. The CDR3 contains 16 residues. J gave up 6 bases and V 0 bases, and 7 bases lay outside the gene matches. The CDR3 is CASSQDRGTGGREQYF. Written as DNA, the CDR3 is TGCGCCAGCAGCCAAGATAGGGGGACAGGGGGTCGCGAGCAGTACTTC.

The chain recombines TRBV7-6 with TRBJ2-1, with a possible D match to TRBD1 (5 bases). CDR1 SGHVS and CDR2 FNYEAQ come from the germline V gene. V was trimmed by 5 bases and J by 9 bases, leaving 11 bases between them. The CDR3 sequence is 12 residues long. The DNA of the CDR3 is TGTGCCAGCAGCATGACAGTTGGTGAGCAGTTCTTC. Residues: CASSMTVGEQFF. Supplemented by reference TRBV7-6 and TRBJ2-1, the full variable domain reads GAGVSQSPRYKVTKRGQDVALRCDPISGHVSLYWYRQALGQGPEFLTYFNYEAQQDKSGLPNDRFSAERPEGSISTLTIQRTEQRDSAMYRCASSMTVGEQFFGPGTRLTVL.

The chain carries TRBV6-5 and TRBJ1-1; 7 bases map to TRBD1. Germline V gene lookup returns CDR1 MNHEY and CDR2 SVGAGI. V was pared by 9 bases and J by 0 bases, with 4 bases of the junction left unmatched. This CDR3 is 13 amino acids long. The CDR3: CASVQGMNTEAFF. The CDR3 nucleotides are TGTGCCAGTGTACAGGGGATGAACACTGAAGCTTTCTTT.

The rearrangement links TRBV19 to TRBJ1-1, with no clear D. Germline CDR1 LNHDA, CDR2 SQIVND (reference sequence). The CDR3 spans 13 residues. Trimming removed 6 bases at V and 3 bases at J, with 11 bases between. The CDR3 reads CASSKRADTEAFF. The DNA for the CDR3 is TGTGCCAGTAGCAAGCGGGCGGACACTGAAGCTTTCTTT. Supplemented by reference TRBV19 and TRBJ1-1, the full variable domain reads DGGITQSPKYLFRKEGQNVTLSCEQNLNHDAMYWYRQDPGQGLRLIYYSQIVNDFQKGDIAEGYSVSREKKESFPLTVTSAQKNPTAFYLCASSKRADTEAFFGQGTRLTVV.

DNA of the CDR3: TGTGCCAGCAAAGTCGGGGGATCACCCCTCCACTTT. Translation: CASKVGGSPLHF. V and J are TRBV28 and TRBJ1-6; a weak D match, TRBD1 (5 bases). Trimming pared 7 bases from V and 10 bases from J, leaving 11 bases between. In germline, CDR1 is MDHEN, CDR2 SYDVKM. This CDR3 region has 12 residues.

V usage is TRBV2 and J usage is TRBJ2-1; TRBD1 agrees at 7 bases. V was pared by 11 bases and J by 5 bases, with 9 bases of the junction left unmatched. The CDR3 runs 13 residues. The germline CDR1 and CDR2 sequences are SNHLY and FYNNEI. This CDR3 reads CAGGTDTNNEQFF. CDR3 sequence (DNA): TGTGCCGGTGGGACAGACACTAACAATGAGCAGTTCTTC.

The chain links TRBV20-1 to TRBJ1-1; perhaps TRBD1 as D (5 bases). CDR3 length equals 10 residues. The V end lost 5 bases, the J end lost 4 bases, and 5 bases lay between the germline ends. Per germline, CDR1 DFQATT and CDR2 SNEGSKA (reference sequence). CDR3 nucleotide sequence: TGCAGTGCTCAGGGCACTGAAGCTTTCTTT. This encodes CSAQGTEAFF.

This clone occurred once. CDR3 loop: CASSGRVDSPLHF. CDR3 DNA: TGTGCCAGTAGTGGAAGGGTAGATTCACCCCTCCACTTT. J is TRBJ1-6 and V is TRBV19; no reliable D call. V was shortened by 5 bases and J by 8 bases, with 10 bases between the two germline ends. Germline V gene data show CDR1 as LNHDA and CDR2 as SQIVND (reference sequence). This CDR3 is 13 amino acids long. The full variable domain, with the rest looked up from reference TRBV19 and TRBJ1-6, is DGGITQSPKYLFRKEGQNVTLSCEQNLNHDAMYWYRQDPGQGLRLIYYSQIVNDFQKGDIAEGYSVSREKKESFPLTVTSAQKNPTAFYLCASSGRVDSPLHFGNGTRLTVT.

The chain combines TRBV7-3 with TRBJ1-3; possible D gene TRBD1, 6 bases. Germline values: CDR1 SGHTA, CDR2 FQGTGA. Deletions cut 0 bases from V and 1 base from J, with 10 bases between. The CDR3 runs 16 residues. The CDR3 DNA reads TGTGCCAGCAGCTTAACAGGGGGAGGTTCTGGAAACACCATATATTTT. Protein sequence: CASSLTGGGSGNTIYF.

V and J are TRBV5-1 and TRBJ2-2; 10 bases agree with TRBD1. With 4 bases clipped from V and 3 bases from J, the junction kept 6 bases outside the gene matches. The CDR3 totals 16 residues. Per the germline V gene, CDR1 is SGHRS and CDR2 is YFSETQ. The CDR3 nucleotides read TGCGCCAGCAGCCGTGGGGGGACAGGGGACACCGGGGAGCTGTTTTTT. It specifies CASSRGGTGDTGELFF.

The sample holds one count of this clone. V gene TRBV4-1 combines with J gene TRBJ2-3; 7 bases match TRBD1. J gave up 0 bases and V 1 base, and 16 bases lay outside the gene matches. The CDR3 is 20 residues long. In germline, CDR1 is MGHRA, CDR2 YSYEKL. In DNA, the CDR3 is TGCGCCAGCAGCCAAGCTCCAATTGAATACGGGACAGCTAGCACAGATACGCAGTATTTT. Protein sequence: CASSQAPIEYGTASTDTQYF.

The J gene is TRBJ2-3, the V gene TRBV5-1; 8 bases align to TRBD1. Germline-derived CDR1 and CDR2 are SGHRS and YFSETQ. The CDR3 has 15 amino acids. Trimming at V came to 4 bases and at J to 2 bases, leaving 6 bases not matched to a gene. CDR3 loop: CASSGGQVDTDTQYF. The CDR3 DNA reads as TGCGCCAGCAGCGGGGGACAGGTCGACACAGATACGCAGTATTTT.

V is TRBV28 and J is TRBJ1-5, with TRBD1 matching 10 bases. Losses at the gene ends were 2 bases for V and 7 bases for J; bases not matched to a gene: 2. CDR1 MDHEN and CDR2 SYDVKM come from the germline V gene. This CDR3 spans 14 amino acids. The chain's CDR3 is CASSLGTGEQPQHF. The CDR3 DNA reads as TGTGCCAGCAGTTTAGGGACAGGGGAACAGCCCCAGCATTTT.

The chain recombines TRBV3-1 (or the pseudogene TRBV3-2) with TRBJ1-4, with D possibly being TRBD1 (5 bases). The CDR3 sequence is 14 residues long. Germline CDR1 and CDR2: LGHDT and YNNKEL (reference sequence). The V end lost 7 bases, the J end lost 7 bases, and 16 bases lay between the germline ends. The CDR3 DNA follows: TGTGCCAGCACCTGGGGCAGGGAGGGTGAAAAACTGTTTTTT. The encoded protein is CASTWGREGEKLFF.

The rearrangement joins TRBV14 to TRBJ1-3; D may be TRBD1 (5 bases). The V gene lost 0 bases and the J gene lost 2 bases, with 11 bases spanning the gap. The CDR3 is 16 amino acids. From germline, CDR1 is SGHDN and CDR2 FVKESK. As DNA, the CDR3 is TGTGCCAGCAGCCAAGATTGGCCAGGGACTGGAAACACCATATATTTT. This translates into CASSQDWPGTGNTIYF.